Detailed here is one T cell receptor beta chain. Its antigen is as yet unknown. The record originates from a study of cytomegalovirus exposure and HLA in healthy donors. The study's findings and limits: The tendency of first-cohort TCR clusters to co-occur in the roughly 120 validation repertoires was the finding of a later analysis.

This table comes from immunoSEQ multiplex PCR, and its TCRdb copy is limited to in-frame clones, with some not included. The sample yields some 140,000 clones, 84% seen once. The CDR3 is 15 amino acids. Losses at the gene ends were 5 bases for V and 2 bases for J; bases not matched to a gene: 9. Germline CDR1 MNHEY, CDR2 SMNVEV (reference sequence). The chain is built from TRBV27 and TRBJ2-7; TRBD1 matches at 7 bases. Sequencing was done on a sample of PBMCs. The clonotype comes from a woman aged 25 to 39 in good health and CMV-seronegative. The DNA for the CDR3 is TGTGCCAGCAGTCACCTGGACAGGCCACCCTACGAGCAGTACTTC. This gives the protein CASSHLDRPPYEQYF.